Each of the 20 T cell receptor beta chains below was sequenced from the same sample in a study of T cell responses to AZD1222 COVID-19 vaccine. Repertoires were generated with immunoSEQ multiplex PCR, while TCRdb's copy carries only in-frame clones and drops some. The sample carries some 150,000 clones, just over 90% recorded once. This material consisted of peripheral blood, taken on day 0 of AZD1222 vaccination. All receptors come from an adult in good health.

The chain couples TRBV16 to TRBJ1-2; D uncertain. V gave up 0 bases and J gave up 3 bases, with 17 bases separating them. Germline V gene data show CDR1 as KGHSY and CDR2 as FQNENV. The CDR3 covers 17 residues. Here the CDR3 DNA reads TGTGCCAGCAGCCAATCGCCAGGTAGCACGGGCGACTATGGCTACACCTTC. This encodes CASSQSPGSTGDYGYTF.

This chain uses TRBV20-1 with TRBJ2-5; D not certain. Germline V gene data show CDR1 as DFQATT and CDR2 as SNEGSKA (reference sequence). V lost 3 bases and J 2 bases, leaving 7 bases between the germline ends. This CDR3 is 12 amino acids long. The CDR3 DNA sequence: TGCAGTGCTAGTCGGGCTCAAGAGACCCAGTACTTC. This sequence encodes CSASRAQETQYF.

The J gene is TRBJ2-5, the V gene TRBV7-2; D perhaps matches TRBD2 (5 bases). CDR1 SGHTA and CDR2 FQGNSA come from the germline V gene. V was shortened by 9 bases and J by 3 bases, with 17 bases between the two germline ends. This CDR3 is built from 14 residues. CDR3 coding DNA: TGTGCCAGTCTCCGTCGGGGTTATGAAGAGACCCAGTACTTC. Protein: CASLRRGYEETQYF.

The V and J genes are TRBV3-1 (or the pseudogene TRBV3-2) and TRBJ1-3, with D possibly being TRBD1 (5 bases). Trimming took off 2 bases at V and 3 bases at J, with 11 bases between the two ends. The CDR3 contains 15 residues. The germline V gene encodes CDR1 LGHDT and CDR2 YNNKEL (reference sequence). CDR3 in amino acids: CASSQSGRVGNTIYF. As DNA, the CDR3 is TGTGCCAGCAGCCAAAGCGGCAGGGTTGGAAACACCATATATTTT.

This chain links TRBV11-3 with TRBJ2-1; D is undetermined. The CDR3 runs 11 residues. With 5 bases removed from V and 9 bases from J, the gap between germline ends came to 8 bases. CDR1 and CDR2 (germline): SGHNT, YENEEA. As DNA, the CDR3 is TGTGCCAGCAGCAGTAGTGGTGAGCAGTTCTTC. Its protein is CASSSSGEQFF.

This CDR3 is CASSPALAYQETQYF. The DNA for the CDR3 is TGCGCCAGCAGCCCCGCCCTGGCGTACCAAGAGACCCAGTACTTC. The V call is TRBV4-3, the J call TRBJ2-5; D gene ambiguous. Germline lookup yields CDR1 LGHNA and CDR2 YSLEER. V was clipped by 4 bases and J by 0 bases, with 12 bases between them. The CDR3 runs 15 residues.

This rearrangement joins TRBV7-6 to TRBJ2-2, with TRBD1 as a possible D gene (5 bases). Trimming shortened V by 2 bases and J by 0 bases, and 10 bases separated the two germline ends. This CDR3 region has 16 residues. Germline CDR1 SGHVS, CDR2 FNYEAQ. CDR3 region: CASSLLFRANTGELFF. CDR3 sequence (DNA): TGTGCCAGCAGCTTACTTTTCAGGGCGAACACCGGGGAGCTGTTTTTT.

This chain links TRBV7-9 with TRBJ2-7; the match to TRBD2 covers 12 bases. Unmatched junction bases numbered 2, after V lost 6 bases and J lost 2 bases. The germline CDR1 and CDR2 sequences are SEHNR and FQNEAQ (reference sequence). The CDR3 extends over 14 amino acids. This chain's CDR3 is CASRPSGGAYEQYF. The CDR3 nucleotides read TGTGCCAGCAGGCCTAGCGGGGGGGCCTACGAGCAGTACTTC.

The chain combines TRBV18 with TRBJ2-3; D is ambiguous. The ends were cut back, 5 bases at V and 4 bases at J, with 4 bases in the middle. CDR1 KGHSH and CDR2 LQKENI come from the germline V gene. The CDR3 is 11 residues long. The CDR3 loop reads CASSTADTQYF. The CDR3 region has the DNA TGTGCCAGCTCAACCGCAGATACGCAGTATTTT.

This clone was seen only a few times. The chain has TRBV10-3 and TRBJ1-1, with D possibly being TRBD1 (5 bases). The germline gives CDR1 ENHRY, CDR2 SYGVKD. The ends were cut back, 4 bases at V and 3 bases at J, with 12 bases in the middle. This CDR3 comprises 14 residues. In DNA, the CDR3 is TGTGCCATCAGTGGGGACTTACGGGACACTGAAGCTTTCTTT. As protein: CAISGDLRDTEAFF.

The chain recombines TRBV27 with TRBJ1-2; the D gene is possibly TRBD1 (6 bases). Germline V gene sequence: CDR1 MNHEY, CDR2 SMNVEV (reference sequence). V was pared by 6 bases and J by 5 bases, with 34 bases between. CDR3 length equals 20 residues. CDR3 region: CASSTLREGDTNTGGYGYTF. Written as DNA, the CDR3 is TGTGCCAGCAGCACACTCCGGGAAGGGGACACTAACACGGGGGGTTATGGCTACACCTTC.

This clone was seen once. The J gene is TRBJ2-3, the V gene TRBV6-2 or TRBV6-3, with a possible D match to TRBD2 (6 bases). The CDR3 is 18 residues long. Trimming stripped 1 base from V and 3 bases from J, with 20 bases between. Germline V lookup: CDR1 MNHEY, CDR2 SVGEGT. The DNA for the CDR3 is TGTGCCAGCAGTTACTGGCCCACTGCGGGGAGTAGGACAGATACGCAGTATTTT. Protein product: CASSYWPTAGSRTDTQYF.

This sequence joins TRBV25-1 and TRBJ1-2; D unresolved. The CDR3 has 15 residues. CDR1 is MGHDK, CDR2 SYGVNS, per germline. V lost 2 bases, J lost 4 bases, and 14 bases lay in between. The CDR3 nucleotides read TGTGCCAGCAGTGAAACTCAAGTATGGGGCTATGGCTACACCTTC. Translating gives CASSETQVWGYGYTF.

This chain connects TRBV7-3 to TRBJ2-1; D unclear. The CDR3 is 14 residues long. Germline CDR1 and CDR2: SGHTA and FQGTGA. Trimming cost V 2 bases and J 2 bases, with 7 bases left between them. The DNA for the CDR3 is TGTGCCAGCAGCTTATCGGCAGCCTACAATGAGCAGTTCTTC. Protein product: CASSLSAAYNEQFF.

The chain couples TRBV16 to TRBJ1-6; D is uncertain. The germline V gene encodes CDR1 KGHSY and CDR2 FQNENV. The V gene lost 5 bases and the J gene lost 0 bases, with 14 bases spanning the gap. This CDR3 comprises 17 residues. CDR3 amino acids: CASSARREISYNSPLHF. CDR3 DNA sequence: TGTGCCAGCAGCGCCCGTAGGGAAATCTCCTATAATTCACCCCTCCACTTT.

V gene TRBV11-2 combines with J gene TRBJ1-1; 9 bases line up with TRBD1. This CDR3 comprises 14 residues. Looked up from germline, CDR1 is SGHAT and CDR2 is FQNNGV. V lost 3 bases and J lost 4; bases outside the gene matches: 3. CDR3 loop: CASSLDRGGTEAFF. CDR3 sequence (DNA): TGTGCCAGCAGCTTGGACAGGGGAGGCACTGAAGCTTTCTTT. The variable domain in full, completed from reference TRBV11-2 and TRBJ1-1, reads EAGVAQSPRYKIIEKRQSVAFWCNPISGHATLYWYQQILGQGPKLLIQFQNNGVVDDSQLPKDRFSAERLKGVDSTLKIQPAKLEDSAVYLCASSLDRGGTEAFFGQGTRLTVV.

The genes are TRBV3-1 (or the pseudogene TRBV3-2) and TRBJ1-2; D call uncertain. V was shortened by 3 bases and J by 5 bases, with 13 bases between the two germline ends. There are 14 residues in the CDR3. In germline, CDR1 is LGHDT, CDR2 YNNKEL (reference sequence). This chain's CDR3 is CASSHLRQGYGYTF. The CDR3 DNA reads as TGTGCCAGCAGCCATCTGAGGCAAGGGTATGGCTACACCTTC.

CDR3 nucleotides: TGTGCCAGTACCTTTACAGCTTTTAATCAGCCCCAGCATTTT. It specifies CASTFTAFNQPQHF. The genes are TRBV19 and TRBJ1-5; unclear D gene. CDR1 LNHDA and CDR2 SQIVND come from the germline V gene (reference sequence). Deletions cut 7 bases from V and 4 bases from J, with 14 bases between. The CDR3 is 14 amino acids. The full variable domain, rest sourced from reference TRBV19 and TRBJ1-5, is DGGITQSPKYLFRKEGQNVTLSCEQNLNHDAMYWYRQDPGQGLRLIYYSQIVNDFQKGDIAEGYSVSREKKESFPLTVTSAQKNPTAFYLCASTFTAFNQPQHFGDGTRLSIL.

This clone was detected once. This chain connects TRBV27 to TRBJ1-2, with a tentative D call TRBD1 (5 bases). CDR3 length: 13 amino acids. The V and J ends lost 5 bases and 4 bases respectively, with 11 bases between them. CDR1 and CDR2 from the germline V gene are MNHEY and SMNVEV (reference sequence). In DNA form, the CDR3 reads TGTGCCAGCAGTCCTGGGGCAAGCTATGGCTACACCTTC. Translated, it gives CASSPGASYGYTF.

The chain is built from TRBV3-1 (or the pseudogene TRBV3-2) and TRBJ2-2; unclear D gene. Trimming stripped 4 bases from V and 10 bases from J, with 13 bases between. This CDR3 has 13 amino acids. Germline V CDR1 and CDR2: LGHDT, YNNKEL (reference sequence). CDR3 nucleotide sequence: TGTGCCAGCAGCCGACGTAGCACGCAGGAGCTGTTTTTT. Translating it yields CASSRRSTQELFF.